This T cell receptor (beta chain) was retrieved from a study of blood T cells in healthy people across ages. Study outcomes and limitations: The fall in TCR beta diversity per million T cells was roughly linear with age.

Alongside a J-beta primer mix, a sample-barcoded 5' primer served in a second PCR lasting 7 to 11 cycles. A template-switch adaptor containing 12 random nucleotides labeled each cDNA molecule. Every sample produced at least 2.5 million CDR3-containing paired-end reads. TCRdb re-called the 5' RACE reads through MiXCR, storing one row per CDR3 protein. The table has 650,000 to 1,000,000 distinct CDR3 sequences, 35% to 40% seen once. There are 17 residues in the CDR3. Deletions cut 1 base from V and 0 bases from J, with 10 bases between. In germline, CDR1 is SGHTA, CDR2 FQGNSA. This clonotype has only a few counts. Antigen unknown.

Input material: blood. The receptor comes from a man younger than 35 in good health. The chain joins TRBV7-2 to TRBJ2-6; D is perhaps TRBD2 (7 bases). CDR3 sequence reads: CASSLEGGRSGANVLTF. CDR3 coding DNA: TGTGCCAGCAGCTTAGAGGGGGGGCGCTCTGGGGCCAACGTCCTGACTTTC.